Sequencing of this T cell receptor (beta chain) was carried out in a study of metastatic and nonmetastatic thyroid tumors. Thyroid surgery had not been preceded by any treatment in any patient. Germline-derived CDR1 and CDR2 are LGHDT and YNNKEL (reference sequence). CDR3 length equals 14 residues. The V gene lost 2 bases and the J gene lost 7 bases, with 9 bases spanning the gap. TCRdb re-clonotyped the PCR reads via MiXCR. The sample consists of about 22,000 clones, about 16% of them appearing once. This clone was recorded at least ten times. This chain links TRBV3-1 with TRBJ1-6, with a weak D call TRBD1 (6 bases). Sequencing input: blood. The TCR originated in a male donor with papillary thyroid cancer or a benign thyroid nodule (not recorded which). Some clones in this sample may be carry-over from other donors' samples. The CDR3 loop reads CASSQMGANSPLHF. CDR3 DNA: TGTGCCAGCAGCCAAATGGGGGCAAATTCACCCCTCCACTTT.